The sequence of this T cell receptor (beta chain) was determined in a study of blood T cell repertoires in COVID-19. Study information: PBMCs, B-cell-depleted T cells, or T cells were the source of the cDNA or gDNA that made up the material.

The CDR3 extends over 11 amino acids. The germline CDR1 and CDR2 sequences are ENHRY and SYGVKD. V lost 6 bases and J lost 3, with 4 bases in between. As handled by the study authors: Amplification of reference gene primers provided the estimated nucleated cell counts. Sequenced by immunoSEQ multiplex PCR; TCRdb stores in-frame clones only, minus some. From that table come the V and J calls and clone size; the DNA was used to work out D and trimming. This table has approximately 50,000 clones, 75% to 80% appearing once. Sample: peripheral blood. The TCR comes from a man between 45 and 60 years old with active or convalescent COVID-19. This chain links TRBV10-3 with TRBJ2-3, with D uncertain. The CDR3 DNA follows: TGTGCCATCAGATCAACAGATACGCAGTATTTT. Encoded protein: CAIRSTDTQYF.